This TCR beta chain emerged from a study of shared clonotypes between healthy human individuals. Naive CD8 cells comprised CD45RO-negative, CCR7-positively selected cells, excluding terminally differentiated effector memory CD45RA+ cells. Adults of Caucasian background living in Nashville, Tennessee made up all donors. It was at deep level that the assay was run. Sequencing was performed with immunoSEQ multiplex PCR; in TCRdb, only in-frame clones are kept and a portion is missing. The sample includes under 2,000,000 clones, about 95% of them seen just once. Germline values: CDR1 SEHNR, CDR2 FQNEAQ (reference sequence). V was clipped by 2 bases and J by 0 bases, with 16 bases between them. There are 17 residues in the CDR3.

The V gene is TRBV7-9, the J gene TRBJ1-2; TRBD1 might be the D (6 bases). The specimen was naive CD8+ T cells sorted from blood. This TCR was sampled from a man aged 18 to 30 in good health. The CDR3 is CASSLPLDSVANYGYTF. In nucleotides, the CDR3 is TGTGCCAGCAGCTTACCCTTGGACAGTGTCGCTAACTATGGCTACACCTTC.